This TCR beta chain was captured by sequencing in a study of blood T cells in healthy people across ages. About this clonotype: Its antigen is undetermined.

It was with a sample-barcoded 5' primer and a J-beta primer mix that a second PCR of roughly 7 to 12 cycles was run. A template-switch adaptor containing 12 random nucleotides labeled each cDNA molecule. MiXCR was run by TCRdb on the 5' RACE reads, yielding one entry per CDR3 protein. The sample yields some 700,000 distinct CDR3 sequences, roughly two fifths seen once. Whole-study findings and limits: Strong correlation existed between TCR beta diversity and naive T cell percentage. In older individuals, TCR beta diversity per million T cells was lower, falling roughly linearly with age.

Total RNA extraction produced at least 5 micrograms (per sample) for the study. The V gene's germline CDR1 is SEHNR and CDR2 FQNEAQ (reference sequence). This CDR3 region has 13 residues. V shed 5 bases, J shed 5 bases, and the junction held 5 bases outside the gene matches. This sequence joins TRBV7-9 and TRBJ2-5; 7 nucleotides align to TRBD1. The receptor was isolated from a woman between 55 and 75 years old in good health. The sequenced material came from blood. The CDR3 nucleotides read TGTGCCAGCAGCCAGACAGGGTATGAGACCCAGTACTTC. The encoded protein is CASSQTGYETQYF.